What follows are 24 T cell receptor beta chains derived from one specimen sequenced in a study of T cell changes during pregnancy in multiple sclerosis. Profiling relied on immunoSEQ multiplex PCR, and the TCRdb table lists in-frame clones only, not all of them. Here the sample spans 57,000 or so clones, approximately 88% being singletons. This material consisted of peripheral blood, taken in the first trimester of pregnancy. These receptors were obtained from a female donor with multiple sclerosis, enrolled in a pregnancy study.

The V and J genes are TRBV6-4 and TRBJ2-3, with 9 bases identical to TRBD2. Per germline, CDR1 MRHNA and CDR2 SNTAGT. The CDR3 length is 15 residues. Trimming cost V 4 bases and J 2 bases; bases outside gene matches: 4. CDR3 DNA sequence: TGTGCCAGCAGTGCGACTAGCGGTGACACAGATACGCAGTATTTT. Its protein is CASSATSGDTDTQYF.

The rearrangement joins TRBV28 to TRBJ2-2, with TRBD1 as a possible D gene (6 bases). The CDR3 is made up of 17 amino acids. The germline V gene encodes CDR1 MDHEN and CDR2 SYDVKM. V lost 8 bases, J lost 0 bases, and 19 bases lay in between. This chain's CDR3 is CASHPLGAPSNTGELFF. The DNA for the CDR3 is TGTGCCAGCCATCCTTTGGGGGCCCCCTCGAACACCGGGGAGCTGTTTTTT.

The rearrangement uses TRBV4-2 and TRBJ2-3; 9 bases align to TRBD2. Germline V gene sequence: CDR1 LGHNA, CDR2 YNFKEQ. This CDR3 comprises 16 residues. Losses at the gene ends were 1 base for V and 5 bases for J; bases not matched to a gene: 7. The CDR3 DNA is TGTGCCAGCAGCCAAGTGAAAGCGGGAGGAGGAGATACGCAGTATTTT. Its translation: CASSQVKAGGGDTQYF.

The rearrangement joins TRBV5-4 to TRBJ2-1, with D uncertain. The V gene lost 5 bases and the J gene lost 8 bases, with 17 bases spanning the gap. This CDR3 region has 14 residues. CDR1 SGHNT and CDR2 YYREEE come from the germline V gene (reference sequence). CDR3 amino acids: CASRQTVSSDEQFF. DNA of the CDR3: TGTGCCAGCAGACAAACAGTTTCCTCCGATGAGCAGTTCTTC.

This chain uses TRBV5-1 with TRBJ2-5; a weak D match, TRBD2 (6 bases). The CDR3 has 15 residues. The V end lost 5 bases, the J end lost 4 bases, and 18 bases lay between the germline ends. The germline V gene has CDR1 SGHRS and CDR2 YFSETQ. CDR3 nucleotide sequence: TGCGCCAGCAGAACCCAAGGGACTCAAAGAGAGACCCAGTACTTC. It yields the protein CASRTQGTQRETQYF.

In this sample, this clone turned up a few times. The chain has TRBV5-1 and TRBJ2-1; possible D gene TRBD1, 6 bases. V dropped 1 base and J dropped 9 bases, with 14 bases sitting between them. Germline V gene data show CDR1 as SGHRS and CDR2 as YFSETQ. This CDR3 region has 14 residues. The CDR3 region has the DNA TGCGCCAGCAGCTTGACAGGGTATGGGGGTGAGCAGTTCTTC. This gives the protein CASSLTGYGGEQFF.

The chain employs TRBV5-1 and TRBJ2-2, with a tentative D call TRBD2 (6 bases). The V gene's germline CDR1 is SGHRS and CDR2 YFSETQ. The CDR3 covers 15 residues. The V end was cut by 5 bases, the J end by 7 bases, with 18 bases between. The CDR3 protein is CASRVREEGLGELFF. In DNA, the CDR3 is TGCGCCAGCAGGGTTCGGGAAGAGGGACTCGGGGAGCTGTTTTTT.

The chain links TRBV5-6 to TRBJ2-7, with TRBD2 matching 7 bases. Germline loops: CDR1 SGHDT, CDR2 YYEEEE. The length of the CDR3 is 15 residues. With V trimmed by 0 bases and J by 4 bases, 7 bases remained unmatched. The chain's CDR3 is CASSLEWEGFYEQYF. CDR3 nucleotide sequence: TGTGCCAGCAGCTTGGAGTGGGAGGGCTTTTACGAGCAGTACTTC. The full variable domain, in which reference TRBV5-6 and TRBJ2-7 provide the parts outside the CDR3, is DAGVTQSPTHLIKTRGQQVTLRCSPKSGHDTVSWYQQALGQGPQFIFQYYEEEERQRGNFPDRFSGHQFPNYSSELNVNALLLGDSALYLCASSLEWEGFYEQYFGPGTRLTVT.

This clone appeared many times. J is TRBJ1-5 and V is TRBV2, with 7 bases identical to TRBD1. The junction had 8 bases not matched to a gene; V was cut back by 6 bases and J by 3 bases. CDR1 and CDR2 from the germline V gene are SNHLY and FYNNEI. The CDR3 length is 15 residues. The CDR3 DNA reads as TGTGCCAGCAGCAACAGGGGAACGGACAATCAGCCCCAGCATTTT. Translated, it gives CASSNRGTDNQPQHF.

The V gene is TRBV20-1, the J gene TRBJ1-2; no firm D call. The CDR3 consists of 10 residues. Germline V CDR1 and CDR2: DFQATT, SNEGSKA (reference sequence). V dropped 1 base and J dropped 13 bases, with 10 bases sitting between them. The CDR3 bases are TGCAGTGCTAGAGGGCCTCTAGGCACCTTC. It is translated as CSARGPLGTF.

The rearrangement joins TRBV29-1 to TRBJ1-2, with a possible D match to TRBD1 (5 bases). V shed 2 bases and J shed 4 bases, with 14 bases lying between them. CDR1 is SQVTM, CDR2 ANQGSEA, per germline. CDR3 size: 14 residues. CDR3 protein: CSVESRDVGYGYTF. Written as DNA, the CDR3 is TGCAGCGTTGAATCCAGGGATGTTGGCTATGGCTACACCTTC.

The V and J genes are TRBV30 and TRBJ1-4; perhaps TRBD1 as D (5 bases). Between the trimmed V and J ends, which lost 0 bases and 7 bases, there was a span of 9 bases. The CDR3 runs 13 residues. The germline V gene has CDR1 GTSNPN and CDR2 SVGIG (reference sequence). The DNA of the CDR3 is TGTGCCTGGAGTGTAGGGGCTGGTGAAAAACTGTTTTTT. Translated, it gives CAWSVGAGEKLFF.

This sequence joins TRBV7-9 and TRBJ2-7; TRBD2 aligns across 10 bases. From germline, CDR1 is SEHNR and CDR2 FQNEAQ (reference sequence). Trimming at V came to 5 bases and at J to 6 bases, leaving 10 bases not matched to a gene. This CDR3 is built from 15 residues. In DNA, the CDR3 is TGTGCCAGCAGCCTTAGCAGGGCTAGCGGGAGCGAGCAGTACTTC. Translation gives CASSLSRASGSEQYF.

The V and J genes are TRBV19 and TRBJ2-7, with TRBD1 matching 7 bases. In germline, CDR1 is LNHDA, CDR2 SQIVND (reference sequence). J was trimmed by 3 bases and V by 4 bases; bases with no gene match: 6. The CDR3 sequence is 14 residues long. CDR3 sequence: CASSTRTGNYEQYF. As DNA, the CDR3 is TGTGCCAGTAGTACCAGGACAGGTAACTACGAGCAGTACTTC.

V gene TRBV28 combines with J gene TRBJ1-4; weak D call: TRBD1 (5 bases). V lost 7 bases, J lost 3 bases, and 18 bases lay in between. The CDR3 runs to 16 residues. CDR1 is MDHEN, CDR2 SYDVKM, per germline. Here the CDR3 reads CASTTGGVLANEKLFF. The CDR3 nucleotides read TGTGCCAGCACCACGGGGGGGGTGTTGGCTAATGAAAAACTGTTTTTT.

Note on this clone: An end of the junction differs from the germline gene, which may be a read error. V usage is TRBV7-7 and J usage is TRBJ2-1; TRBD1 aligns across 8 bases. The CDR3 sequence is 16 residues long. The germline V gene has CDR1 SSHAT and CDR2 FNYEAQ (reference sequence). The CDR3 nucleotides read TGTGCTAGCAGCTTCCGACAGGGGACCCCATACAATGAGCAGTTCTTC. Encoded protein: CASSFRQGTPYNEQFF.

V is TRBV6-5 and J is TRBJ1-1, with 7 nucleotides matching TRBD1. Trimming cost V 6 bases and J 1 base; bases outside gene matches: 5. This CDR3 is built from 14 residues. Germline CDR1 MNHEY, CDR2 SVGAGI. The CDR3 region has the DNA TGTGCCAGCAGGCGGGACAGCAAGAACACTGAAGCTTTCTTT. Encoded protein: CASRRDSKNTEAFF.

The table lists this clone with a few counts. The chain uses TRBV7-2 and TRBJ1-2; TRBD1 might be the D (5 bases). This CDR3 has 12 amino acids. Trimming took 11 bases from V and 4 from J, leaving 14 bases between them. The germline CDR1 and CDR2 sequences are SGHTA and FQGNSA. The CDR3 DNA sequence: TGTGCCGATGCGGGGGGTGGCTATGGCTACACCTTC. It specifies CADAGGGYGYTF.

Here the CDR3 reads CASRLDRGRGGYTF. CDR3 in DNA: TGTGCCAGCAGGCTCGACAGGGGGCGGGGTGGCTACACCTTC. The chain has TRBV28 and TRBJ1-2; TRBD1 agrees at 10 bases. Unmatched junction bases numbered 8, after V lost 6 bases and J lost 7 bases. The CDR3 runs 14 residues. The germline V gene encodes CDR1 MDHEN and CDR2 SYDVKM.

The chain carries TRBV19 and TRBJ1-3; D is ambiguous. This CDR3 has 15 residues. Looked up from germline, CDR1 is LNHDA and CDR2 is SQIVND (reference sequence). V dropped 7 bases and J dropped 2 bases, with 15 bases sitting between them. CDR3 residues: CASTAGGEAGNTIYF. DNA of the CDR3: TGTGCCAGTACCGCAGGTGGGGAGGCTGGAAACACCATATATTTT.

Worth noting for this clone: In the same sample, other DNA sequences code for this CDR3. The chain uses TRBV7-9 and TRBJ2-7; 9 bases align to TRBD1. The CDR3 covers 14 residues. Trimming cost V 5 bases and J 1 base; bases outside gene matches: 3. CDR1 is SEHNR and CDR2 is FQNEAQ in the germline V gene (reference sequence). This chain's CDR3 is CASSRQGVSYEQYF. In DNA form, the CDR3 reads TGTGCCAGCAGCCGACAGGGGGTTTCCTACGAGCAGTACTTC.

This chain joins TRBV18 and TRBJ1-5; no firm D call. CDR3 length: 14 amino acids. In germline, CDR1 is KGHSH, CDR2 LQKENI. V was trimmed by 2 bases and J by 1 base, leaving 6 bases between them. Here the CDR3 reads CASSPTESNQPQHF. CDR3 coding DNA: TGTGCCAGCTCACCAACAGAGAGCAATCAGCCCCAGCATTTT.

The J gene is TRBJ2-1, the V gene TRBV18; tentatively, D is TRBD2 (6 bases). CDR1 KGHSH and CDR2 LQKENI come from the germline V gene. The V and J ends lost 0 bases and 7 bases respectively, with 16 bases between them. The CDR3 spans 16 residues. CDR3 nucleotide sequence: TGTGCCAGCTCACCACCGGGGGACTCCCCTCGGAATGAGCAGTTCTTC. Amino acids: CASSPPGDSPRNEQFF.

This chain joins TRBV7-2 and TRBJ2-7; a possible D gene is TRBD1 (5 bases). The CDR3 runs to 15 residues. Germline V CDR1 and CDR2: SGHTA, FQGNSA. Trimming cost V 5 bases and J 5 bases, with 19 bases left between them. CDR3 nucleotides: TGTGCCAGCAGCATGGGGCCTTATGTTGCCAACGAGCAGTACTTC. This codes for CASSMGPYVANEQYF.